This T cell receptor beta chain was sequenced during a study of T cell responses to AZD1222 COVID-19 vaccine. Whole-study results and caveats: Reportedly, nearly half of unique spike TCRs recognized epitopes outside B.1.351/B.1.1.7 mutations. Scientists sampled the repertoires only once the peak T cell response had passed. Only six people who got AZD1222 tested seropositive at baseline.

The data were produced by immunoSEQ multiplex PCR, yet TCRdb's version contains in-frame clones alone and is incomplete. In the table there are 120,000 to 150,000 clones, about 86% of which are singletons. With respect to this clone: The antigen is not known.

The germline V gene encodes CDR1 MGHRA and CDR2 YSYEKL. The CDR3 is 12 residues long. Trimming stripped 7 bases from V and 6 bases from J, with 10 bases between. The analysis combined second doses at about 4 or about 12 weeks. This sample comprised peripheral blood, obtained 28 days after the second AZD1222 dose. This chain connects TRBV4-1 to TRBJ2-4; no clear D gene. This receptor was taken from an adult who received the AZD1222 COVID-19 vaccine. This chain's CDR3 is CASTLDGNIQYF. CDR3 coding DNA: TGCGCCAGCACCTTGGATGGAAACATTCAGTACTTC.